The 9 T cell receptor beta chains listed next were all sequenced from one sample in a study of metastatic and nonmetastatic thyroid tumors. Patients had received no treatment of any kind before thyroid surgery. TCRdb re-called the PCR reads through MiXCR. The sample shows under 6,500 clones, about 34% of them seen only once. Sample: adjacent normal tissue. These receptors originate from a female donor with papillary thyroid cancer or a benign thyroid nodule (not recorded which). Some clones in this sample may be carry-over from other donors' samples.

This clone showed up just a few times. The chain carries TRBV28 and TRBJ1-2, with a possible D match to TRBD1 (5 bases). CDR1 is MDHEN and CDR2 is SYDVKM in the germline V gene. The V gene lost 3 bases and the J gene lost 8 bases, with 16 bases spanning the gap. This CDR3 has 14 amino acids. CDR3 loop: CASSFGTGVGGYTF. In nucleotides, the CDR3 is TGTGCCAGCAGTTTTGGGACGGGGGTAGGGGGCTACACCTTC.

This clone was recorded a few times. The V call is TRBV6-4, the J call TRBJ2-1; perhaps TRBD1 as D (6 bases). Germline-derived CDR1 and CDR2 are MRHNA and SNTAGT. The CDR3 spans 15 residues. V was pared by 6 bases and J by 0 bases, with 12 bases between. The CDR3 protein is CASRDSPSSYNEQFF. The CDR3 region has the DNA TGTGCCAGCAGGGACAGTCCAAGCTCCTACAATGAGCAGTTCTTC.

J is TRBJ2-1 and V is TRBV7-6, with D unresolved. Trimming took 3 bases from V and 2 from J, leaving 17 bases between them. This CDR3 region has 17 residues. CDR1 SGHVS and CDR2 FNYEAQ come from the germline V gene. CDR3 residues: CASSLLTVDSPYNEQFF. Here the CDR3 DNA reads TGTGCCAGCAGCTTGTTAACAGTTGACTCTCCCTACAATGAGCAGTTCTTC.

This clone was seen a few times. The rearrangement links TRBV27 to TRBJ2-7; no clear D gene. Per germline, CDR1 MNHEY and CDR2 SMNVEV (reference sequence). The CDR3 consists of 14 residues. V lost 4 bases, J lost 0 bases, and 10 bases lay in between. The DNA for the CDR3 is TGTGCCAGCAGTTCCGGCCAGGCCTCCTACGAGCAGTACTTC. Translating gives CASSSGQASYEQYF.

The chain is built from TRBV6-2 or TRBV6-3 and TRBJ2-7; tentatively, D is TRBD1 or TRBD2 (5 bases each). V lost 2 bases, J lost 6 bases, and 11 bases lay in between. The germline gives CDR1 MNHEY, CDR2 SVGEGT. The CDR3 sequence is 13 residues long. Written as DNA, the CDR3 is TGTGCCAGCAGTTACGATCGGGGCCCCGAGCAGTACGTC. It specifies CASSYDRGPEQYV.

The count of this clone is one. The chain links TRBV5-1 to TRBJ1-1; a weak D match, TRBD1 (5 bases). The germline V gene has CDR1 SGHRS and CDR2 YFSETQ. CDR3 length equals 14 residues. V lost 2 bases, J lost 3 bases, and 11 bases lay in between. The CDR3 loop reads CASSFAGFDTEAFF. CDR3 coding DNA: TGCGCCAGCAGCTTCGCAGGGTTTGACACTGAAGCTTTCTTT. The variable domain in full, with the rest retrieved from reference TRBV5-1 and TRBJ1-1, is KAGVTQTPRYLIKTRGQQVTLSCSPISGHRSVSWYQQTPGQGLQFLFEYFSETQRNKGNFPGRFSGRQFSNSRSEMNVSTLELGDSALYLCASSFAGFDTEAFFGQGTRLTVV.

This clone was seen more than once but under ten times. As DNA, the CDR3 is TGTGCCAGCAGTTTTCTTGGACAGAACACTGAAGCTTTCTTT. It is translated as CASSFLGQNTEAFF. V usage is TRBV12-3 or TRBV12-4 and J usage is TRBJ1-1, with D tentatively TRBD1 (5 bases). The CDR3 spans 14 residues. The ends were cut back, 3 bases at V and 1 base at J, with 9 bases in the middle.

V is TRBV28 and J is TRBJ1-6, with D unresolved. V lost 2 bases, J lost 7 bases, and 18 bases lay in between. CDR3 length: 17 residues. The germline gives CDR1 MDHEN, CDR2 SYDVKM. For the CDR3, the DNA is TGTGCCAGCAGTTTACTTAGTCTCTCTAGCACCAATTCACCCCTCCACTTT. It specifies CASSLLSLSSTNSPLHF.

The chain recombines TRBV5-1 with TRBJ1-2; D not certain. Trimming took off 4 bases at V and 0 bases at J, with 7 bases between the two ends. CDR1 SGHRS and CDR2 YFSETQ come from the germline V gene. The CDR3 has 13 amino acids. In DNA, the CDR3 is TGCGCCAGCAGCCGGACCACTAACTATGGCTACACCTTC. Translated, it gives CASSRTTNYGYTF. Together with reference TRBV5-1 and TRBJ1-2, the CDR3 gives the full variable domain: KAGVTQTPRYLIKTRGQQVTLSCSPISGHRSVSWYQQTPGQGLQFLFEYFSETQRNKGNFPGRFSGRQFSNSRSEMNVSTLELGDSALYLCASSRTTNYGYTFGSGTRLTVV.